The 25 T cell receptor beta chains below were found in one sample sequenced in a study of cytotoxic CD8 clonotypes in ibrutinib-treated CLL. TCRdb's table, derived via immunoSEQ multiplex PCR, lists solely in-frame clones and lacks some. This table has approximately 53,000 clones, approximately 87% appearing once. Sequencing was performed on PBMCs, taken after 24 months of ibrutinib treatment. The origin of the receptors is a human donor with chronic lymphocytic leukemia.

This chain uses TRBV19 with TRBJ2-7, with TRBD2 as a possible D gene (5 bases). CDR3 length equals 14 residues. The germline gives CDR1 LNHDA, CDR2 SQIVND (reference sequence). The ends were cut back, 7 bases at V and 5 bases at J, with 18 bases in the middle. CDR3 DNA: TGTGCCAGTAAGGATTCAGTAGCGTTCCACGAGCAGTACTTC. Translating gives CASKDSVAFHEQYF.

V is TRBV2 and J is TRBJ2-1; weak D call: TRBD2 (6 bases). This CDR3 has 14 amino acids. Germline loops: CDR1 SNHLY, CDR2 FYNNEI. Trimming shortened V by 10 bases and J by 2 bases, and 15 bases separated the two germline ends. In nucleotides, the CDR3 is TGTGCCACGGGGAGCGGGCTAGCCTACAATGAGCAGTTCTTC. This encodes CATGSGLAYNEQFF.

The chain links TRBV5-4 to TRBJ2-2; possibly TRBD2 for D (6 bases). The CDR3 length is 16 residues. Germline CDR1 is SGHNT and CDR2 is YYREEE (reference sequence). The V end lost 4 bases, the J end lost 1 base, and 14 bases lay between the germline ends. The CDR3 DNA reads as TGTGCCAGCAGCCCCATAGCGGCCAGGAACACCGGGGAGCTGTTTTTT. Its translation is CASSPIAARNTGELFF. The variable domain in full, with the rest retrieved from reference TRBV5-4 and TRBJ2-2, is ETGVTQSPTHLIKTRGQQVTLRCSSQSGHNTVSWYQQALGQGPQFIFQYYREEENGRGNFPPRFSGLQFPNYSSELNVNALELDDSALYLCASSPIAARNTGELFFGEGSRLTVL.

The chain uses TRBV30 and TRBJ1-6; D not resolved. The V end was cut by 4 bases, the J end by 5 bases, with 9 bases between. The CDR3 contains 13 residues. Germline V gene sequence: CDR1 GTSNPN, CDR2 SVGIG (reference sequence). The CDR3 coding sequence is TGTGCCTGGACGACGGATAATAATTCACCCCTCCACTTT. Protein product: CAWTTDNNSPLHF.

CDR3 coding DNA: TGTGCTAGTGGTCAACTGACAGGTTGGGACACTGAAGCTTTCTTT. Translation gives CASGQLTGWDTEAFF. The chain links TRBV12-5 to TRBJ1-1; the D gene is possibly TRBD1 (6 bases). Germline V gives CDR1 LGHNT, CDR2 FRNRAP. This CDR3 is 15 amino acids long. Trimming cost V 5 bases and J 3 bases, with 16 bases left between them. The variable domain in full, with the rest retrieved from reference TRBV12-5 and TRBJ1-1, is DARVTQTPRHKVTEMGQEVTMRCQPILGHNTVFWYRQTMMQGLELLAYFRNRAPLDDSGMPKDRFSAEMPDATLATLKIQPSEPRDSAVYFCASGQLTGWDTEAFFGQGTRLTVV.

CDR3 protein: CASSLLREEGGFF. The CDR3 region has the DNA TGTGCCAGCAGCTTGTTGCGGGAGGAGGGTGGGTTCTTC. V gene TRBV7-9 combines with J gene TRBJ2-1; 8 bases are a match to TRBD2. With V trimmed by 3 bases and J by 15 bases, 10 bases remained unmatched. Germline lookup yields CDR1 SEHNR and CDR2 FQNEAQ (reference sequence). The CDR3 spans 13 residues.

The chain recombines TRBV19 with TRBJ2-5; 11 bases map to TRBD2. Trimming removed 6 bases from V and 3 bases from J; junction bases left unmatched: 6. The CDR3 runs to 15 residues. Germline V CDR1 and CDR2: LNHDA, SQIVND (reference sequence). The CDR3 loop is CASSRTSGSEETQYF. The DNA for the CDR3 is TGTGCCAGTAGCCGAACTAGCGGGAGCGAAGAGACCCAGTACTTC. Complete variable domain (other parts from reference TRBV19 and TRBJ2-5): DGGITQSPKYLFRKEGQNVTLSCEQNLNHDAMYWYRQDPGQGLRLIYYSQIVNDFQKGDIAEGYSVSREKKESFPLTVTSAQKNPTAFYLCASSRTSGSEETQYFGPGTRLLVL.

This clone was recorded a few times. The chain has TRBV14 and TRBJ1-1; no firm D call. The CDR3 spans 14 residues. V was pared by 4 bases and J by 9 bases, with 18 bases between. Germline loops: CDR1 SGHDN, CDR2 FVKESK. The CDR3 here is CASSRWVGQSQAFF. CDR3 in DNA: TGTGCCAGCAGCCGTTGGGTGGGTCAGAGCCAAGCTTTCTTT. Filled out from reference TRBV14 and TRBJ1-1, the complete variable domain reads EAGVTQFPSHSVIEKGQTVTLRCDPISGHDNLYWYRRVMGKEIKFLLHFVKESKQDESGMPNNRFLAERTGGTYSTLKVQPAELEDSGVYFCASSRWVGQSQAFFGQGTRLTVV.

The genes are TRBV27 and TRBJ1-5; D is perhaps TRBD1 (6 bases). The germline gives CDR1 MNHEY, CDR2 SMNVEV (reference sequence). This CDR3 is 15 amino acids long. V was shortened by 5 bases and J by 0 bases, with 11 bases between the two germline ends. CDR3 coding DNA: TGTGCCAGCAGTAGGGGGACCTATAGCAATCAGCCCCAGCATTTT. This codes for CASSRGTYSNQPQHF.

The chain joins TRBV5-1 to TRBJ2-1; D gene unclear. Germline CDR1 reads SGHRS; CDR2 reads YFSETQ. The CDR3 has 15 amino acids. The V gene lost 0 bases and the J gene lost 5 bases, with 12 bases spanning the gap. CDR3 sequence: CASSLGPPPNNEQFF. CDR3 nucleotide sequence: TGCGCCAGCAGCTTGGGGCCACCCCCCAACAATGAGCAGTTCTTC.

The chain links TRBV6-1 to TRBJ1-3, with D tentatively TRBD1 (6 bases). The CDR3 is made up of 17 amino acids. CDR1 and CDR2 (germline): MNHNS, SASEGT. V shed 4 bases and J shed 0 bases, with 16 bases lying between them. As DNA, the CDR3 is TGTGCCAGCAGTGGGACAGCCTTTCGGGCCTCTGGAAACACCATATATTTT. Residues: CASSGTAFRASGNTIYF.

This clone was observed a few times. The chain recombines TRBV4-1 with TRBJ1-4, with D perhaps matching TRBD1 (6 bases). This CDR3 spans 19 amino acids. Trimming took 1 base from V and 2 from J, leaving 20 bases between them. CDR1 is MGHRA and CDR2 is YSYEKL in the germline V gene. CDR3 residues: CASSQVPSLRQGTNEKLFF. Here the CDR3 DNA reads TGCGCCAGCAGCCAAGTTCCCTCGTTAAGGCAGGGGACTAATGAAAAACTGTTTTTT.

This clone appeared a single time. V is TRBV7-9 and J is TRBJ2-1; the match to TRBD2 covers 11 bases. This CDR3 is built from 15 residues. V trimming: 1 base; J trimming: 6 bases; junction bases outside the gene matches: 2. Per the germline V gene, CDR1 is SEHNR and CDR2 is FQNEAQ (reference sequence). The CDR3 DNA sequence: TGTGCCAGCAGCTTAGTGGGACTAGCGGCCAATGAGCAGTTCTTC. Translating it yields CASSLVGLAANEQFF.

The chain combines TRBV7-2 with TRBJ2-7; 9 nucleotides match TRBD2. CDR1 SGHTA and CDR2 FQGNSA come from the germline V gene. This CDR3 region has 17 residues. With V trimmed by 5 bases and J by 7 bases, 18 bases remained unmatched. CDR3 amino acids: CASSLRGPSGTLREQYF. CDR3 DNA sequence: TGTGCCAGCAGCCTCCGGGGCCCTAGCGGGACGTTGAGAGAGCAGTACTTC. The full variable domain, in which reference TRBV7-2 and TRBJ2-7 provide the parts outside the CDR3, is GAGVSQSPSNKVTEKGKDVELRCDPISGHTALYWYRQSLGQGLEFLIYFQGNSAPDKSGLPSDRFSAERTGGSVSTLTIQRTQQEDSAVYLCASSLRGPSGTLREQYFGPGTRLTVT.

The chain carries TRBV28 and TRBJ2-3, with 8 positions matching TRBD2. This CDR3 has 15 amino acids. V gave up 4 bases and J gave up 4 bases; unmatched junction bases: 7. CDR1 MDHEN and CDR2 SYDVKM come from the germline V gene. DNA for the CDR3: TGTGCCAGCAGTTCCCGGACTAGCCCCCCAGATACGCAGTATTTT. This translates into CASSSRTSPPDTQYF.

The chain combines TRBV5-1 with TRBJ1-1; D remains unclear. Germline CDR1 SGHRS, CDR2 YFSETQ. The CDR3 has 13 amino acids. V shed 1 base and J shed 3 bases, with 7 bases lying between them. CDR3 coding DNA: TGCGCCAGCAGCTTGCAGGTGGACACTGAAGCTTTCTTT. It translates to CASSLQVDTEAFF.

This clone was seen only a few times. This chain joins TRBV27 and TRBJ2-2; 7 bases line up with TRBD2. The V segment lost 3 bases and the J segment 5 bases; nucleotides outside the gene matches: 9. The CDR3 has 16 amino acids. Germline CDR1 reads MNHEY; CDR2 reads SMNVEV (reference sequence). The DNA of the CDR3 is TGTGCCAGCAGTTTTGGGGCGGGAGTAGATACCGGGGAGCTGTTTTTT. Translating it yields CASSFGAGVDTGELFF.

The V and J genes are TRBV6-1 and TRBJ2-6, with 7 positions matching TRBD1. This CDR3 is built from 15 residues. Looked up from germline, CDR1 is MNHNS and CDR2 is SASEGT. Unmatched junction bases numbered 3, after V lost 7 bases and J lost 0 bases. Here the CDR3 reads CASKGQSSGANVLTF. CDR3 in DNA: TGTGCCAGCAAGGGACAGTCCTCTGGGGCCAACGTCCTGACTTTC.

This chain joins TRBV12-2 and TRBJ2-1. TRBV12-2 is a pseudogene. This CDR3 is built from 15 residues. CDR3 nucleotide sequence: TGTGCAAGTCGCCCGTGCCAATTCTGGAACAATGAGCAGTTCTTC. This codes for CASRPCQFWNNEQFF.

This sequence joins TRBV28 and TRBJ2-5; 15 positions agree with TRBD2. The germline CDR1 and CDR2 sequences are MDHEN and SYDVKM. The CDR3 has 16 residues. With V trimmed by 3 bases and J by 2 bases, 1 base remained unmatched. CDR3 amino acids: CASSLGLAGGQETQYF. CDR3 DNA: TGTGCCAGCAGTTTGGGACTAGCGGGAGGACAAGAGACCCAGTACTTC. The full variable domain, its missing parts supplied by reference TRBV28 and TRBJ2-5, is DVKVTQSSRYLVKRTGEKVFLECVQDMDHENMFWYRQDPGLGLRLIYFSYDVKMKEKGDIPEGYSVSREKKERFSLILESASTNQTSMYLCASSLGLAGGQETQYFGPGTRLLVL.

V and J are TRBV18 and TRBJ2-7, with D hard to call. In germline, CDR1 is KGHSH, CDR2 LQKENI. The germline V and J ends were trimmed by 1 base and 3 bases, with 13 bases remaining between them. CDR3 length: 15 amino acids. CDR3 nucleotides: TGTGCCAGCTCACCACTCGGACGAAGGCACTACGAGCAGTACTTC. Encoded protein: CASSPLGRRHYEQYF.

The chain has TRBV5-1 and TRBJ2-1; a weak D match, TRBD2 (6 bases). V was clipped by 4 bases and J by 6 bases, with 20 bases between them. The CDR3 sequence is 16 residues long. In germline, CDR1 is SGHRS, CDR2 YFSETQ. The DNA of the CDR3 is TGCGCCAGCAGCCCCGGCGGAGGGCTAGTAGGCAATGAGCAGTTCTTC. Its protein product is CASSPGGGLVGNEQFF.

This clone was observed a single time. The chain joins TRBV7-9 to TRBJ2-3; the match to TRBD2 covers 12 bases. The CDR3 loop spans 18 amino acids. The germline CDR1 and CDR2 sequences are SEHNR and FQNEAQ (reference sequence). V shed 5 bases and J 0 bases; nucleotides not matched to a gene: 9. In nucleotides, the CDR3 is TGTGCCAGCAGCCGACTAGCGGGAGTGGGTCTTAGCACAGATACGCAGTATTTT. The encoded protein is CASSRLAGVGLSTDTQYF. The variable domain in full, completed from reference TRBV7-9 and TRBJ2-3, reads DTGVSQNPRHKITKRGQNVTFRCDPISEHNRLYWYRQTLGQGPEFLTYFQNEAQLEKSRLLSDRFSAERPKGSFSTLEIQRTEQGDSAMYLCASSRLAGVGLSTDTQYFGPGTRLTVL.

V and J are TRBV19 and TRBJ2-2; D might be TRBD1 (7 bases). Germline V lookup: CDR1 LNHDA, CDR2 SQIVND (reference sequence). Trimming took 2 bases from V and 4 from J, leaving 11 bases between them. CDR3 length equals 15 residues. The CDR3, as DNA: TGTGCCAGTAGTATACAGGGGGGAGGCACCGGGGAGCTGTTTTTT. It translates to CASSIQGGGTGELFF. The complete variable domain, with remaining parts taken from reference TRBV19 and TRBJ2-2, reads DGGITQSPKYLFRKEGQNVTLSCEQNLNHDAMYWYRQDPGQGLRLIYYSQIVNDFQKGDIAEGYSVSREKKESFPLTVTSAQKNPTAFYLCASSIQGGGTGELFFGEGSRLTVL.

The chain uses TRBV27 and TRBJ2-5; TRBD2 agrees at 8 bases. The germline V gene has CDR1 MNHEY and CDR2 SMNVEV (reference sequence). The CDR3 length is 14 residues. V was clipped by 4 bases and J by 4 bases; unmatched bases: 5. CDR3 coding DNA: TGTGCCAGCAGTTCAGCGGGAGAGGGAGAGACCCAGTACTTC. This sequence encodes CASSSAGEGETQYF.